This T cell receptor beta chain was retrieved from a study of beta chain features in type 1 diabetes. Study-level results: Among patients with Type 1 diabetes, TCRB CDR3s were moderately but significantly shorter in every one of the four CD4+ subsets.

Comments on this clone: Its antigen is currently unknown.

Reverse transcribing all isolated RNA meant expressed TCRB transcripts were sequenced. Repertoires were generated with immunoSEQ multiplex PCR, while TCRdb's copy carries only in-frame clones and drops some. The sample carries tens of thousands of clones, approximately 70% recorded once. Trimming took off 4 bases at V and 4 bases at J, with 10 bases between the two ends. The CDR3 extends over 13 amino acids. The germline gives CDR1 LGHNA, CDR2 YSLEER. This TCR came from a woman aged 18-30 years with type 1 diabetes. The chain couples TRBV4-3 to TRBJ1-1; D gene ambiguous. Sequencing input: Tregs from blood. CDR3 bases: TGCGCCAGCAGCCGAGGGTTGGCCACTGAAGCTTTCTTT. Amino acid sequence: CASSRGLATEAFF.